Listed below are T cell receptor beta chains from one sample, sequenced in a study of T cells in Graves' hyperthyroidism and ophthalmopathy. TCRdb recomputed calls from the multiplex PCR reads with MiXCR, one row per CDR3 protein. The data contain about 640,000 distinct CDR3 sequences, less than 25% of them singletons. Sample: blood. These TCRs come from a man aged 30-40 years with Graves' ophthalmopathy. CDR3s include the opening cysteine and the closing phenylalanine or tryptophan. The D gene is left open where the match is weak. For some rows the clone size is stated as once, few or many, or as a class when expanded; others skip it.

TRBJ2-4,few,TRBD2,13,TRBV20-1,CSAGAGGKNIQYF,TGCAGTGCGGGGGCGGGAGGAAAAAACATTCAGTACTTC
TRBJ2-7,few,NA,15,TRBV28,CASSLQRVSSYEQYF,TGTGCCAGCAGTTTACAGCGGGTAAGCTCCTACGAGCAGTACTTC
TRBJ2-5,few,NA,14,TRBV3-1,CASSYTRHQETQYF,TGTGCCAGCAGTTACACGCGGCACCAAGAGACCCAGTACTTC
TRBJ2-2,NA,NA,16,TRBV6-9,CASSYSNSEFTGELFF,TGTGCCAGCAGTTACTCGAATAGCGAGTTCACCGGGGAGCTGTTTTTT
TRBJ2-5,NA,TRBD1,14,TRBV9,CASSVQGAGETQYF,TGTGCCAGCAGCGTGCAGGGGGCTGGGGAGACCCAGTACTTC
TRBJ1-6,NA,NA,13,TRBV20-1,CSASNSYNSPLHF,TGCAGTGCTAGTAACTCCTATAATTCACCCCTCCACTTT
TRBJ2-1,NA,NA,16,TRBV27,CASTPGGIPGEREQFF,TGTGCCAGCACTCCTGGGGGCATCCCGGGAGAGCGAGAGCAGTTCTTC
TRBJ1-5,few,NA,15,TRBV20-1,CSARDQGSGNQPQHF,TGCAGTGCTAGAGATCAGGGGAGCGGCAATCAGCCCCAGCATTTT
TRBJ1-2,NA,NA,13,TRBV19,CASSIDKNYGYTF,TGTGCCAGTAGTATCGACAAAAACTATGGCTACACCTTC
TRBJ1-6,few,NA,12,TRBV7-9,CASRQDSFSGDF,TGTGCCAGCAGGCAAGACAGTTTTTCCGGGGACTTT
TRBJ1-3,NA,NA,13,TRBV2,CASSEGGGNTIYF,TGTGCCAGCAGTGAGGGAGGTGGAAACACCATATATTTT
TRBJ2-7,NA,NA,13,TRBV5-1,CASSLGGNWEQYF,TGCGCCAGCAGCTTGGGCGGGAATTGGGAGCAGTACTTC
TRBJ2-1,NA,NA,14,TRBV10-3,CAISGLDSYNEQFF,TGTGCCATCAGCGGTTTGGATTCCTACAATGAGCAGTTCTTC
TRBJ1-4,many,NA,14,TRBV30,CAWGRRGMDEKLFF,TGTGCCTGGGGAAGACGGGGGATGGATGAAAAACTGTTTTTT
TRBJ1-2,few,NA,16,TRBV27,CASSPIPPGSNHGYTF,TGTGCCAGCAGTCCCATTCCTCCAGGGTCGAATCATGGCTACACCTTC
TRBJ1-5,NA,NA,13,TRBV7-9,CASSLHSNQPQHF,TGTGCCAGCAGTCTCCATTCAAATCAGCCCCAGCATTTT
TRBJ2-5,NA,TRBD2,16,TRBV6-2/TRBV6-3,CASSPGTSGYQETQYF,TGTGCCAGCAGTCCCGGGACTAGCGGGTACCAAGAGACCCAGTACTTC
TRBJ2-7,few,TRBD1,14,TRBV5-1,CASSYHGTDYEQYF,TGCGCCAGCAGCTACCACGGGACAGACTACGAGCAGTACTTC
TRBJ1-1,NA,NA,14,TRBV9,CASSVGWGTTEAFF,TGTGCCAGCAGCGTAGGATGGGGGACGACTGAAGCTTTCTTT
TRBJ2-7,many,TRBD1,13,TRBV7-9,CASSPGQGSEQYF,TGTGCCAGCAGCCCCGGACAGGGGAGCGAGCAGTACTTC
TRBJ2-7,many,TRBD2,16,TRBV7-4,CASSRRTSGAPYEQYF,TGTGCCAGCAGCCGAAGGACTAGCGGGGCCCCCTACGAGCAGTACTTC